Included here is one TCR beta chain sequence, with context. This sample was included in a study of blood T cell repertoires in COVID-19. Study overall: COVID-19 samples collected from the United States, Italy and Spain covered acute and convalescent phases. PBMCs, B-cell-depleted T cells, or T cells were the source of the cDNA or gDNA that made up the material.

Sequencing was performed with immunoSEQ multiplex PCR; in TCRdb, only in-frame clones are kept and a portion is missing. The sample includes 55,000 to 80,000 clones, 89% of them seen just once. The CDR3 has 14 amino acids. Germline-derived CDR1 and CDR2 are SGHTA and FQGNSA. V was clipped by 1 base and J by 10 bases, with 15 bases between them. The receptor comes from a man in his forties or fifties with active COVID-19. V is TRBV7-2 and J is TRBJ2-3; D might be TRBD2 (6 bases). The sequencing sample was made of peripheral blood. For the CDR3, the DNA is TGTGCCAGCAGCTTAGGGGGCGGCGGAGGGGCGCAGTATTTT. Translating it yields CASSLGGGGGAQYF.